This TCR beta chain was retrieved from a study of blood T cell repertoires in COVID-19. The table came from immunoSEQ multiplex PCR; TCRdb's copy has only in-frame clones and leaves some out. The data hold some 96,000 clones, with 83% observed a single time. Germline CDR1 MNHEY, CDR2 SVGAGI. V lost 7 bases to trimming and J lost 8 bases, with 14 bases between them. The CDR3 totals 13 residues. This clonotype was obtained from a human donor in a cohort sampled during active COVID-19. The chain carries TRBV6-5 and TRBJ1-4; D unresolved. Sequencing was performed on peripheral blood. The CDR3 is CASITGRGEKLFF. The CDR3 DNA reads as TGTGCCAGCATCACGGGCCGCGGGGAAAAACTGTTTTTT.